This T cell receptor (beta chain) was observed in a study of T cells after yellow fever vaccination. From the 5' RACE reads, TCRdb called clonotypes with MiXCR, one entry per CDR3 protein. Among hundreds of thousands of distinct CDR3 sequences listed, over 4.5% were seen once. The CDR3 spans 14 residues. Germline V gene data show CDR1 as DFQATT and CDR2 as SNEGSKA (reference sequence). V dropped 6 bases and J dropped 12 bases, with 23 bases sitting between them. The source material was CD4+ T cells sorted from PBMCs, sampled on the day of the yellow fever booster vaccination. The receptor's source is a young man who received the YFV17D yellow fever vaccine. The V gene is TRBV20-1, the J gene TRBJ1-4; D perhaps matches TRBD1 (5 bases). CDR3 amino acids: CSAQNLEVRGELFF. CDR3 bases: TGCAGTGCCCAGAATCTGGAGGTCCGGGGGGAACTGTTTTTT.